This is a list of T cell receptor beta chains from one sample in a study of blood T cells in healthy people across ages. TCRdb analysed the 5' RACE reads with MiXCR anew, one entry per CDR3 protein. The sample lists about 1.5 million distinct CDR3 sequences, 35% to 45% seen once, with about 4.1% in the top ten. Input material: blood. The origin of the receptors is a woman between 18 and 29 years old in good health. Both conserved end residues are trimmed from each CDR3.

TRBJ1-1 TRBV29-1 SVKGMNTEAF
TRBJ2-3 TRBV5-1 ASSVGGLRGSTDTQY
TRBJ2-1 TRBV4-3 ASSQYGTSGGAREQF
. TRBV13 ASSLPLTRETQY
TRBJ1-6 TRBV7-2 ASSLTGTGVGNSPLH
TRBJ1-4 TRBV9 ASSVALGLPGGKLF
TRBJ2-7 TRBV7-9 ASSWTPAYEQY
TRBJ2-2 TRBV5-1 ASSFGTSGNTGELF
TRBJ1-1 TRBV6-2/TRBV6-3 ASQTGGPRMNTEAF
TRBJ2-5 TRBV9 ASSVEDRSLETQY
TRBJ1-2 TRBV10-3 AISVGQGRNYGYT
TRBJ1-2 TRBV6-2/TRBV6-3 ASNPLLGASGGYT
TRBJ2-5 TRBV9 ACSVEERETQY
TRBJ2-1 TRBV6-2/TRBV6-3 ASMKMAGGPREQF
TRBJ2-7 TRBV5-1 ASSLGPAGGTYEQY
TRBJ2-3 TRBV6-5 ASSYKGSGTDTQY
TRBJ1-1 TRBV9 ASSVGHRGRGYTEAF
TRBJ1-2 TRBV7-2 ASSFSSFGYT
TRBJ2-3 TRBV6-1 ASSSTQTSGGTDTQY
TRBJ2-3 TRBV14 ASNEGSGSIYTQY
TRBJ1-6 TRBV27 ASSLSREWSPLH
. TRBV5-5 ASSPFSLAGANEQY
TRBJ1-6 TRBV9 ASSGPYNSPLH
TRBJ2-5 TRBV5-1 ASSTQGDQETQY
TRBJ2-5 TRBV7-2 ASSVVLARGEQY
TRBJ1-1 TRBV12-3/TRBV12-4 ASRPHRGWGMNTEAF
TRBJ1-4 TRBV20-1 SARTGDEKLF
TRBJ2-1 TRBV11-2 ASSLRLQQGINEQF
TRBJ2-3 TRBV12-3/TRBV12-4 ASRHSGGIDTQY
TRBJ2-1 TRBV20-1 SAHVGGRREQF
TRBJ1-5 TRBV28 ASSIKDRVINQPQH
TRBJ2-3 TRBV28 ASRGGLGLAGHTDTQY
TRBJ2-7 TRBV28 ASGGIRSYEQY
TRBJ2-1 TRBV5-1 ASSLQGENYNEQF
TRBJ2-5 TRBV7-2 ASSLLAVYQETQY
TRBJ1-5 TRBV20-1 SATRNRVGYSNQPQH
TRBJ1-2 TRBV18 ASSATETNYGYT
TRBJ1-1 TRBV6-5 ASGVQRNTEAF
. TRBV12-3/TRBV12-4 ASSLDGTPSEQY
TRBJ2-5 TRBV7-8 ASSLMIGPDGEAQY
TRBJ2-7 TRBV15 ATSRVKQDSSYEQY
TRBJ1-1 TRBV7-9 ASSPMGAF
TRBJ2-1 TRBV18 ASSPQRQEEF
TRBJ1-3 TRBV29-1 SVEIAPGNTIY
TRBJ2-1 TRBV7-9 ASSPLTRSYNEQF
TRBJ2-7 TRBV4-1 ASSPSQVGAYEQY
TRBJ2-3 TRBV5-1 ASSDLRFSSTDTQY
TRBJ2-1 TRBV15 ATSRDELRFHEQF
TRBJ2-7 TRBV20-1 SGIQADGSYEQY
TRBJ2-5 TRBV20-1 SARGDGGGFYQETQY
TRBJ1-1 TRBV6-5 ASSRGRGTEAF